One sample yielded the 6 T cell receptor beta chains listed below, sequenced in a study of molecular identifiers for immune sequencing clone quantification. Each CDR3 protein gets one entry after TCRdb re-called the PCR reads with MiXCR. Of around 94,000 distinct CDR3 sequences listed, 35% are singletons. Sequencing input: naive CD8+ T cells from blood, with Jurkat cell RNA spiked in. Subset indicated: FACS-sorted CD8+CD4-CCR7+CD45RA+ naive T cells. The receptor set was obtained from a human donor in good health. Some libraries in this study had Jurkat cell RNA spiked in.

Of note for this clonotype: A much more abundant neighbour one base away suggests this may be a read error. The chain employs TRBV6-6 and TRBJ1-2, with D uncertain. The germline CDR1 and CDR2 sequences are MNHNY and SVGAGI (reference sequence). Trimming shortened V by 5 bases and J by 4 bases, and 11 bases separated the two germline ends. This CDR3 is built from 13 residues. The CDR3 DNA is TGTGCCAGCAGTAACTGGGGAGTCTATGGCTACACCTTC. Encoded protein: CASSNWGVYGYTF.

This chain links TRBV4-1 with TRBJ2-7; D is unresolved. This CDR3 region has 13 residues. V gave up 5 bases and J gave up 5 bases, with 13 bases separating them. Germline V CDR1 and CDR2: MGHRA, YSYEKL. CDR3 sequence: CASSVRVPDEQYF. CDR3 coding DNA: TGCGCCAGCAGCGTCCGAGTCCCCGACGAGCAGTACTTC.

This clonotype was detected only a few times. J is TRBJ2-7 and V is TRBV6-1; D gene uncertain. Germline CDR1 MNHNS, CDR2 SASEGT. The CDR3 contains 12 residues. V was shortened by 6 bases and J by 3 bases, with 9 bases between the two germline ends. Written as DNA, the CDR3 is TGTGCCAGCAGAGACCAACGCTACGAGCAGTACTTC. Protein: CASRDQRYEQYF.

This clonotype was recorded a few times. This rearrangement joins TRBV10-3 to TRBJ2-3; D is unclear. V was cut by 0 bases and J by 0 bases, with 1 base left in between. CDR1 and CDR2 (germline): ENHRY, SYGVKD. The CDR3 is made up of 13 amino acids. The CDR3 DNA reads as TGTGCCATCAGTGAGTCGAGCACAGATACGCAGTATTTT. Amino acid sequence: CAISESSTDTQYF.

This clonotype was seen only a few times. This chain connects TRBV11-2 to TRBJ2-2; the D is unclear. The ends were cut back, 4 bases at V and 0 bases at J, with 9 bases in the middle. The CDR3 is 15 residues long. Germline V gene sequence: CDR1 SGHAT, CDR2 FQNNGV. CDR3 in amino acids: CASSSTDPNTGELFF. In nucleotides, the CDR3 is TGTGCCAGCAGCTCGACGGATCCGAACACCGGGGAGCTGTTTTTT.

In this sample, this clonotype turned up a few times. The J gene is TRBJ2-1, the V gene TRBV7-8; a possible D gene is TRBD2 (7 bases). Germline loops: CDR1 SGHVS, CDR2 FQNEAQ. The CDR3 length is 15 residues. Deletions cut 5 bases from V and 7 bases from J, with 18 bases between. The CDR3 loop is CASSPLGGGGNEQFF. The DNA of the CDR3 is TGTGCCAGCAGCCCTCTTGGGGGGGGCGGGAATGAGCAGTTCTTC.